A single sample is the source of the 32 T cell receptor beta chains below, sequenced in a study of human T cells and chemical hapten exposure. TCRdb re-derived calls from the RACE reads in MiXCR, one entry per CDR3 protein. The sample holds 300,000 to 450,000 distinct CDR3 sequences, roughly 5.3% seen once. As for time point: pre-sensitization, week 0. This sample's treatment: therapeutic diphenylcyclopropenone sensitization with weekly scalp DPC. This material consisted of whole blood, taken in connection with sensitization to the hapten diphenylcyclopropenone (DPC). The receptors come from a woman between 50 and 59 years old with alopecia areata. Some clones in this sample may be carry-over from other donors' samples.

The sample holds many counts of this clonotype. V usage is TRBV7-2 and J usage is TRBJ2-2, with D tentatively TRBD1 (5 bases). Germline V CDR1 and CDR2: SGHTA, FQGNSA. The CDR3 contains 15 residues. V was pared by 5 bases and J by 3 bases, with 13 bases between. The CDR3 DNA is TGTGCCAGCAGCCCCAGGGTTACGGACACCGGGGAGCTGTTTTTT. This codes for CASSPRVTDTGELFF. Full variable domain (rest looked up from reference TRBV7-2 and TRBJ2-2): GAGVSQSPSNKVTEKGKDVELRCDPISGHTALYWYRQSLGQGLEFLIYFQGNSAPDKSGLPSDRFSAERTGGSVSTLTIQRTQQEDSAVYLCASSPRVTDTGELFFGEGSRLTVL.

The V call is TRBV3-1, the J call TRBJ2-7; TRBD1 matches at 10 bases. This CDR3 contains 15 residues. Germline V CDR1 and CDR2: LGHDT, YNNKEL (reference sequence). With V trimmed by 4 bases and J by 2 bases, 5 bases remained unmatched. The CDR3 sequence: CASSLTTGGTYEQYF. The CDR3 DNA reads as TGTGCCAGCAGCCTAACGACAGGGGGCACCTACGAGCAGTACTTC.

V is TRBV2 and J is TRBJ1-1; D is unresolved. Trimming pared 7 bases from V and 0 bases from J, leaving 12 bases between. Germline V gene data show CDR1 as SNHLY and CDR2 as FYNNEI. The CDR3 is 14 amino acids. The CDR3 reads CASNPGTLNTEAFF. The CDR3 DNA reads as TGTGCCAGCAACCCGGGCACCCTGAACACTGAAGCTTTCTTT.

V is TRBV5-1 and J is TRBJ1-5, with 7 positions matching TRBD1. V lost 1 base, J lost 4 bases, and 14 bases stayed unmatched. The germline V gene encodes CDR1 SGHRS and CDR2 YFSETQ. This CDR3 is 18 amino acids long. The CDR3 loop is CASSLRPSGGIENQPQHF. The CDR3 bases are TGCGCCAGCAGCTTGAGACCCTCAGGGGGAATAGAGAATCAGCCCCAGCATTTT.

Many counts were recorded for this clonotype. The chain carries TRBV6-1 and TRBJ1-1; D ambiguous. CDR1 is MNHNS, CDR2 SASEGT, per germline. The CDR3 consists of 12 residues. Trimming stripped 4 bases from V and 7 bases from J, with 10 bases between. The CDR3 region is CASSALDGEAFF. CDR3 sequence (DNA): TGTGCCAGCAGTGCCCTGGACGGTGAAGCTTTCTTT.

This clonotype was seen only a few times. The rearrangement uses TRBV6-2 or TRBV6-3 and TRBJ2-2; D not certain. Germline CDR1 and CDR2: MNHEY and SVGEGT. The CDR3 is 15 residues long. The germline V and J ends were trimmed by 2 bases and 1 base, with 8 bases remaining between them. The CDR3 region has the DNA TGTGCCAGCAGTTACGCAGGAGAGAACACCGGGGAGCTGTTTTTT. This gives the protein CASSYAGENTGELFF.

Turning to this clonotype: A much larger clone differs from this one at a single base, so this may be a read error. This rearrangement joins TRBV28 to TRBJ1-6; D is uncertain. V was cut by 6 bases and J by 14 bases, with 11 bases left in between. Germline-derived CDR1 and CDR2 are MDHEN and SYDVKM. CDR3 length equals 11 residues. CDR3 bases: TGTGCCAGCAGGGGGTCTCCAGCCCTCCACTTT. It is translated as CASRGSPALHF.

This clonotype was counted at least ten times. The J gene is TRBJ1-2, the V gene TRBV9; weak D call: TRBD1 (5 bases). Trimming cost V 7 bases and J 8 bases, with 27 bases left between them. This CDR3 spans 16 amino acids. Per the germline V gene, CDR1 is SGDLS and CDR2 is YYNGEE. The CDR3 region is CASFSGPQGNLNGYTF. Written as DNA, the CDR3 is TGTGCCAGCTTTTCGGGACCCCAGGGAAATTTGAACGGCTACACCTTC.

In this sample, this clonotype turned up many times. This chain links TRBV2 with TRBJ1-1, with 10 bases identical to TRBD1. This CDR3 is built from 13 residues. Germline-derived CDR1 and CDR2 are SNHLY and FYNNEI. CDR3 residues: CGGTGATLTEAFF. The CDR3 DNA reads TGTGGAGGGACAGGGGCGACCCTAACTGAAGCTTTCTTT. Full variable domain (rest looked up from reference TRBV2 and TRBJ1-1): EPEVTQTPSHQVTQMGQEVILRCVPISNHLYFYWYRQILGQKVEFLVSFYNNEISEKSEIFDDQFSVERPDGSNFTLKIRSTKLEDSAMYFCGGTGATLTEAFFGQGTRLTVV.

This clonotype occurred many times. V is TRBV9 and J is TRBJ2-7, with D perhaps matching TRBD1 (5 bases). From germline, CDR1 is SGDLS and CDR2 YYNGEE. V lost 3 bases and J lost 6, with 13 bases in between. This CDR3 is 13 amino acids long. CDR3 protein: CASSGIGASEQYF. The CDR3 bases are TGTGCCAGCAGCGGAATAGGGGCGAGCGAGCAGTACTTC.

This clonotype was seen more than once but under ten times. The chain joins TRBV2 to TRBJ1-6; D possibly corresponds to TRBD1 (5 bases). This CDR3 has 16 amino acids. CDR1 is SNHLY, CDR2 FYNNEI, per germline. V shed 2 bases and J shed 2 bases, with 10 bases lying between them. CDR3 loop: CASSEKGRTYNSPLHF. The CDR3 coding sequence is TGTGCCAGCAGTGAAAAGGGGAGGACCTATAATTCACCCCTCCACTTT.

In this sample, this clonotype turned up many times. The CDR3 sequence is CASSYNAANEKLFF. The CDR3 nucleotides are TGTGCCAGCAGTTACAACGCAGCGAATGAAAAACTGTTTTTT. The chain carries TRBV6-5 and TRBJ1-4; D ambiguous. Germline CDR1 and CDR2: MNHEY and SVGAGI. This CDR3 comprises 14 residues. With 2 bases removed from V and 5 bases from J, the gap between germline ends came to 9 bases.

This clonotype was found many times. This chain connects TRBV9 to TRBJ2-6, with 9 nucleotides matching TRBD1. J gave up 2 bases and V 4 bases, and 7 bases lay outside the gene matches. Looked up from germline, CDR1 is SGDLS and CDR2 is YYNGEE. The CDR3 runs to 17 residues. CDR3 sequence: CASSSGQGGPGANVLTF. The CDR3 nucleotides read TGTGCCAGCAGCTCGGGACAGGGCGGACCTGGGGCCAACGTCCTGACTTTC.

This clonotype was detected ten times or more. The rearrangement uses TRBV12-3 or TRBV12-4 and TRBJ1-4; D gene unclear. This CDR3 comprises 14 residues. Trimming pared 6 bases from V and 8 bases from J, leaving 16 bases between. This chain's CDR3 is CASSTNTEKEKLFF. DNA of the CDR3: TGTGCCAGCAGCACAAATACGGAGAAGGAAAAACTGTTTTTT.

This clonotype was seen a handful of times. The chain joins TRBV10-3 to TRBJ2-1; D gene uncertain. The CDR3 is 12 amino acids. V was shortened by 6 bases and J by 10 bases, with 13 bases between the two germline ends. Germline lookup yields CDR1 ENHRY and CDR2 SYGVKD. The CDR3 protein is CAISQRTPEQFF. The CDR3 nucleotides are TGTGCCATCAGCCAAAGGACCCCAGAGCAGTTCTTC.

The sample holds many counts of this clonotype. CDR3 DNA sequence: TGTGCCAGCAGCTCCCCAGGGAACACTGAAGCTTTCTTT. Its translation is CASSSPGNTEAFF. The chain is built from TRBV7-9 and TRBJ1-1, with unresolved D. This CDR3 contains 13 residues. Germline V gene data show CDR1 as SEHNR and CDR2 as FQNEAQ (reference sequence). Trimming left V 4 bases short and J 1 base short, with 7 bases between.

This chain links TRBV6-2 or TRBV6-3 with TRBJ2-4; D is unresolved. V lost 6 bases to trimming and J lost 0 bases, with 15 bases between them. CDR1 is MNHEY, CDR2 SVGEGT, per germline. The CDR3 is made up of 16 amino acids. The CDR3 bases are TGTGCCAGCAGCTCCCCCGGTTCCCTAGCCAAAAACATTCAGTACTTC. Encoded protein: CASSSPGSLAKNIQYF.

Turning to this clonotype: A much larger clone differs from this one at a single base, so this may be a read error. The chain joins TRBV7-2 to TRBJ2-3, with D unresolved. V was shortened by 3 bases and J by 5 bases, with 9 bases between the two germline ends. Germline V gene sequence: CDR1 SGHTA, CDR2 FQGNSA. This CDR3 has 13 residues. CDR3 nucleotides: TGTGCCAGCAGCTTTAAGTCGGAAGATACGCAGTATTTT. Protein: CASSFKSEDTQYF.

The rearrangement links TRBV27 to TRBJ2-7; TRBD2 is a possible D gene (6 bases). V lost 3 bases, J lost 3 bases, and 9 bases lay in between. The CDR3 has 13 residues. Looked up from germline, CDR1 is MNHEY and CDR2 is SMNVEV (reference sequence). The chain's CDR3 is CASSFNGGYEQYF. The DNA for the CDR3 is TGTGCCAGCAGTTTCAACGGGGGCTACGAGCAGTACTTC.

The chain couples TRBV6-2 or TRBV6-3 to TRBJ2-2; D is unresolved. The germline V gene encodes CDR1 MNHEY and CDR2 SVGEGT. The CDR3 has 13 residues. V shed 8 bases and J shed 5 bases, with 12 bases lying between them. CDR3 sequence (DNA): TGTGCCAGCGGCTACGCTAGGACCGGGGAGCTGTTTTTT. Its protein product is CASGYARTGELFF.

The chain links TRBV7-2 to TRBJ2-3, with 12 bases fitting TRBD2. V dropped 1 base and J dropped 9; count of bases not matched to a gene: 8. CDR3 length: 16 amino acids. CDR1 SGHTA and CDR2 FQGNSA come from the germline V gene. CDR3 amino acids: CASSLGKLAGGETQYF. CDR3 coding DNA: TGTGCCAGCAGCTTAGGCAAGCTAGCGGGGGGGGAGACGCAGTATTTT. Variable domain in full (rest from reference TRBV7-2 and TRBJ2-3): GAGVSQSPSNKVTEKGKDVELRCDPISGHTALYWYRQSLGQGLEFLIYFQGNSAPDKSGLPSDRFSAERTGGSVSTLTIQRTQQEDSAVYLCASSLGKLAGGETQYFGPGTRLTVL.

This clonotype was seen only a few times. Here the CDR3 reads CASAPGLALLAKNIQYF. CDR3 coding DNA: TGCGCCAGCGCACCGGGACTAGCGCTCCTAGCCAAAAACATTCAGTACTTC. The chain joins TRBV4-1 to TRBJ2-4; TRBD2 matches 10 bases. V was clipped by 8 bases and J by 0 bases; unmatched bases: 10. This CDR3 contains 17 residues. The germline V gene has CDR1 MGHRA and CDR2 YSYEKL.

This clonotype was seen a handful of times. The chain links TRBV6-2 or TRBV6-3 to TRBJ2-7; 15 bases align to TRBD2. The CDR3 contains 18 residues. V trimming: 0 bases; J trimming: 2 bases; junction bases outside the gene matches: 5. CDR1 is MNHEY and CDR2 is SVGEGT in the germline V gene. CDR3 loop: CASSYSRTSGRGTYEQYF. The CDR3 region has the DNA TGTGCCAGCAGTTACTCGAGGACTAGCGGGAGGGGAACCTACGAGCAGTACTTC.

This clonotype was picked up a small number of times. This chain joins TRBV9 and TRBJ1-1, with D unclear. The CDR3 contains 13 residues. The V end lost 4 bases, the J end lost 2 bases, and 9 bases lay between the germline ends. Germline V gene sequence: CDR1 SGDLS, CDR2 YYNGEE. The DNA of the CDR3 is TGTGCCAGCAGCCTACCCCCAAACACTGAAGCTTTCTTT. Protein product: CASSLPPNTEAFF.

This clonotype was found many times. The V and J genes are TRBV27 and TRBJ2-5; D might be TRBD1 (7 bases). V lost 5 bases and J lost 3, with 25 bases in between. This CDR3 comprises 18 residues. Looked up from germline, CDR1 is MNHEY and CDR2 is SMNVEV (reference sequence). This CDR3 is CASSAHIGQAGFKETQYF. The CDR3 region has the DNA TGTGCCAGCAGTGCTCACATTGGACAGGCGGGGTTCAAAGAGACCCAGTACTTC.

This clonotype has more than one count but fewer than ten. In DNA form, the CDR3 reads TGTGCCAGCAGTTATTCGGGGACATCGCTGACCTACGAGCAGTACTTC. This encodes CASSYSGTSLTYEQYF. The chain links TRBV6-5 to TRBJ2-7; D is perhaps TRBD1 (6 bases). The CDR3 consists of 16 residues. V lost 3 bases and J lost 2, with 17 bases in between. In germline, CDR1 is MNHEY, CDR2 SVGAGI.

At least ten counts were recorded for this clonotype. CDR3 amino acids: CASSFRRNTGELFF. The CDR3 DNA reads as TGTGCCAGCAGTTTTCGCAGGAACACCGGGGAGCTGTTTTTT. V is TRBV28 and J is TRBJ2-2; D not certain. This CDR3 contains 14 residues. Trimming took 3 bases from V and 1 from J, leaving 6 bases between them. Germline assignment: CDR1 MDHEN and CDR2 SYDVKM. Full variable domain (outside the CDR3, taken from reference TRBV28 and TRBJ2-2): DVKVTQSSRYLVKRTGEKVFLECVQDMDHENMFWYRQDPGLGLRLIYFSYDVKMKEKGDIPEGYSVSREKKERFSLILESASTNQTSMYLCASSFRRNTGELFFGEGSRLTVL.

CDR3 loop: CASSEARMPTDTQYF. CDR3 DNA: TGTGCCAGCAGTGAAGCGAGAATGCCCACAGATACGCAGTATTTT. The rearrangement uses TRBV2 and TRBJ2-3; the D is unclear. Trimming stripped 0 bases from V and 2 bases from J, with 9 bases between. Germline V gives CDR1 SNHLY, CDR2 FYNNEI. This CDR3 is 15 amino acids long. Based on the CDR3 plus reference TRBV2 and TRBJ2-3, the full variable domain is EPEVTQTPSHQVTQMGQEVILRCVPISNHLYFYWYRQILGQKVEFLVSFYNNEISEKSEIFDDQFSVERPDGSNFTLKIRSTKLEDSAMYFCASSEARMPTDTQYFGPGTRLTVL.

Only a few counts were recorded for this clonotype. V gene TRBV20-1 combines with J gene TRBJ2-7, with TRBD1 matching 7 bases. Germline CDR1 DFQATT, CDR2 SNEGSKA (reference sequence). The CDR3 is 13 amino acids. J gave up 4 bases and V 5 bases, and 8 bases lay outside the gene matches. CDR3 sequence reads: CSAGWDSQYEQYF. CDR3 DNA: TGCAGTGCTGGCTGGGACAGCCAGTACGAGCAGTACTTC.

This clonotype was counted a few times. The gene calls are TRBV7-3 and TRBJ2-7; a possible D gene is TRBD2 (6 bases). The CDR3 contains 13 residues. Per the germline V gene, CDR1 is SGHTA and CDR2 is FQGTGA. V dropped 5 bases and J dropped 5 bases, with 13 bases sitting between them. The CDR3 DNA is TGTGCCAGCAGCGCGGGGAGTTGGGACGAGCAGTACTTC. Translating gives CASSAGSWDEQYF. Filled out from reference TRBV7-3 and TRBJ2-7, the complete variable domain reads GAGVSQTPSNKVTEKGKYVELRCDPISGHTALYWYRQSLGQGPEFLIYFQGTGAADDSGLPNDRFFAVRPEGSVSTLKIQRTERGDSAVYLCASSAGSWDEQYFGPGTRLTVT.

CDR3 bases: TGTGCCAGCATCAAAGGGGCCGGGACCCAAGAGACCCAGTACTTC. It yields the protein CASIKGAGTQETQYF. The chain recombines TRBV7-6 with TRBJ2-5; the D call may be TRBD1 or TRBD2 (5 bases each). Germline CDR1 reads SGHVS; CDR2 reads FNYEAQ. The CDR3 has 15 residues. V lost 7 bases, J lost 1 base, and 16 bases lay in between.

The chain is built from TRBV20-1 and TRBJ1-1, with a tentative D call TRBD1 (5 bases). The germline V gene has CDR1 DFQATT and CDR2 SNEGSKA (reference sequence). The V and J ends lost 3 bases and 8 bases respectively, with 10 bases between them. The CDR3 consists of 11 residues. The CDR3 protein is CSASPGLEAFF. CDR3 nucleotide sequence: TGCAGTGCTAGTCCGGGACTCGAAGCTTTCTTT.